This T cell receptor beta chain was identified in a study of blood T cell repertoires in COVID-19. About the research overall: Acute and convalescent COVID-19 samples came from the United States, Italy and Spain. T cells, B-cell-depleted T cells, or PBMCs supplied cDNA or gDNA.

The CDR3 is made up of 15 amino acids. The V end lost 0 bases, the J end lost 5 bases, and 12 bases lay between the germline ends. Germline lookup yields CDR1 SGDLS and CDR2 YYNGEE. As originally analysed: Cell counts per sample came from amplifying reference gene primers. Some clones are missing from TCRdb's copy, which holds only in-frame ones; the method was immunoSEQ multiplex PCR. V, J and clone size derive from that table, while D and trimming were established from the DNA sequence. The repertoire holds 110,000 to 150,000 clones, with 80% as singletons. The TCR sequence derives from a man aged 70 or older who had recovered from COVID-19. The chain joins TRBV9 to TRBJ2-1; possible D gene TRBD1, 5 bases. The sequencing input was peripheral blood. Here the CDR3 reads CASSVGWGDNNEQFF. The CDR3 nucleotides are TGTGCCAGCAGCGTAGGATGGGGCGATAACAATGAGCAGTTCTTC.